The 23 T cell receptor beta chains listed next were all sequenced from one sample in a study of blood T cell repertoires in COVID-19. Some clones are missing from TCRdb's copy, which holds only in-frame ones; the method was immunoSEQ multiplex PCR. The sample has over 200,000 clones, about 90% seen once. The sample was PBMCs or T cells enriched from blood (not recorded which). These TCRs come from a young woman who had been exposed to COVID-19.

This chain connects TRBV3-1 (or the pseudogene TRBV3-2) to TRBJ2-7; TRBD2 aligns across 7 bases. Germline V gene data show CDR1 as LGHDT and CDR2 as YNNKEL (reference sequence). The CDR3 has 15 amino acids. V shed 4 bases, J shed 4 bases, and the junction held 10 bases outside the gene matches. The CDR3 nucleotides are TGTGCCAGCAGCCTCCTGGGCGGGAGTAGTTACGAGCAGTACTTC. Protein sequence: CASSLLGGSSYEQYF.

This clone showed up just once. The chain couples TRBV7-6 to TRBJ2-7, with 8 bases matching TRBD1. Germline trimming cut 5 bases from V and 4 bases from J; bases unmatched to any gene: 7. In germline, CDR1 is SGHVS, CDR2 FNYEAQ. The CDR3 is 14 amino acids. DNA for the CDR3: TGTGCCAGCAGCGGACAGGGACCGGGGTACGAGCAGTACTTC. Translating it yields CASSGQGPGYEQYF.

As DNA, the CDR3 is TGCAGCGTTGGGTCTAGCTCCTACAATGAGCAGTTCTTC. Residues: CSVGSSSYNEQFF. The chain employs TRBV29-1 and TRBJ2-1; D is uncertain. The CDR3 totals 13 residues. V lost 4 bases to trimming and J lost 0 bases, with 7 bases between them. In germline, CDR1 is SQVTM, CDR2 ANQGSEA.

The V gene is TRBV9, the J gene TRBJ1-4, with TRBD1 as a possible D gene (5 bases). The CDR3 spans 12 residues. Germline CDR1 is SGDLS and CDR2 is YYNGEE. V was shortened by 6 bases and J by 8 bases, with 11 bases between the two germline ends. In DNA, the CDR3 is TGTGCCAGCAACAGTAACAGGGAAAAACTGTTTTTT. Protein: CASNSNREKLFF. Combining the CDR3 with reference TRBV9 and TRBJ1-4 gives the whole variable domain DSGVTQTPKHLITATGQRVTLRCSPRSGDLSVYWYQQSLDQGLQFLIQYYNGEERAKGNILERFSAQQFPDLHSELNLSSLELGDSALYFCASNSNREKLFFGSGTQLSVL.

The chain recombines TRBV2 with TRBJ2-5; D is ambiguous. Deletions cut 6 bases from V and 6 bases from J, with 14 bases between. Germline assignment: CDR1 SNHLY and CDR2 FYNNEI. This CDR3 spans 13 amino acids. Written as DNA, the CDR3 is TGTGCCAGCAGCCAGGATGCATCCAAGACCCAGTACTTC. Its protein product is CASSQDASKTQYF.

V gene TRBV28 combines with J gene TRBJ2-1, with 9 bases fitting TRBD2. Germline-derived CDR1 and CDR2 are MDHEN and SYDVKM. The trim removed 8 bases at V and 8 bases at J, leaving 13 bases unmatched. The CDR3 has 15 residues. Written as DNA, the CDR3 is TGTGCCAGCTCCCCTCATGTAGCGGGAGTGGATGAGCAGTTCTTC. As protein: CASSPHVAGVDEQFF.

V is TRBV3-1 (or the pseudogene TRBV3-2) and J is TRBJ2-1, with D tentatively TRBD2 (5 bases). CDR3 length: 16 residues. Germline values: CDR1 LGHDT, CDR2 YNNKEL (reference sequence). Trimming took off 3 bases at V and 0 bases at J, with 12 bases between the two ends. This CDR3 reads CASSQRGLSSYNEQFF. In DNA form, the CDR3 reads TGTGCCAGCAGCCAGCGCGGGCTAAGCTCCTACAATGAGCAGTTCTTC.

V and J are TRBV30 and TRBJ1-1; D uncertain. Trimming pared 3 bases from V and 0 bases from J, leaving 5 bases between. Looked up from germline, CDR1 is GTSNPN and CDR2 is SVGIG (reference sequence). This CDR3 is built from 12 residues. CDR3 sequence (DNA): TGTGCCTGGAGGGAGATGAACACTGAAGCTTTCTTT. Translation: CAWREMNTEAFF.

There are a few counts of this clone. The genes are TRBV2 and TRBJ1-4, with 7 nucleotides matching TRBD1. Unmatched junction bases numbered 0, after V lost 9 bases and J lost 8 bases. The germline CDR1 and CDR2 sequences are SNHLY and FYNNEI. The CDR3 is 10 residues long. CDR3 loop: CARTGEKLFF. The CDR3 bases are TGTGCCAGGACAGGGGAAAAACTGTTTTTT.

The chain uses TRBV5-1 and TRBJ2-2; a weak D match, TRBD2 (5 bases). CDR3 length: 15 amino acids. V dropped 3 bases and J dropped 1 base, with 10 bases sitting between them. CDR1 and CDR2 (germline): SGHRS, YFSETQ. The CDR3 spells CASSWLGGNTGELFF. The CDR3 DNA is TGCGCCAGCAGCTGGCTAGGAGGGAACACCGGGGAGCTGTTTTTT.

The CDR3 DNA reads as TGTGCCAGCAGCTCGGGACAGGGAATTGAAGAAAAACTGTTTTTT. Translation gives CASSSGQGIEEKLFF. The chain is built from TRBV5-4 and TRBJ1-4; TRBD1 aligns across 9 bases. J was trimmed by 8 bases and V by 3 bases; bases with no gene match: 8. The CDR3 has 15 amino acids. Per the germline V gene, CDR1 is SGHNT and CDR2 is YYREEE (reference sequence).

This rearrangement joins TRBV29-1 to TRBJ1-1; tentatively, D is TRBD1 (5 bases). This CDR3 contains 14 residues. V was shortened by 5 bases and J by 4 bases, with 17 bases between the two germline ends. The germline V gene encodes CDR1 SQVTM and CDR2 ANQGSEA. The CDR3 nucleotides are TGCAGCGTTACCAACACACAGGTTAGCACTGAAGCTTTCTTT. Its protein product is CSVTNTQVSTEAFF.

The chain joins TRBV6-5 to TRBJ1-2; D not resolved. Trimming cost V 0 bases and J 0 bases, with 8 bases left between them. This CDR3 contains 15 residues. Germline V gives CDR1 MNHEY, CDR2 SVGAGI. CDR3 DNA: TGTGCCAGCAGTTACTCCTACAGCACTAACTATGGCTACACCTTC. Its translation: CASSYSYSTNYGYTF.

The chain combines TRBV18 with TRBJ2-3; 7 bases line up with TRBD2. With 3 bases clipped from V and 1 base from J, the junction kept 1 base outside the gene matches. Germline V lookup: CDR1 KGHSH, CDR2 LQKENI. The CDR3 length is 14 residues. DNA of the CDR3: TGTGCCAGCTCACCTACTAGCGGCACAGATACGCAGTATTTT. As protein: CASSPTSGTDTQYF.

This chain connects TRBV3-1 (or the pseudogene TRBV3-2) to TRBJ1-1, with a possible D match to TRBD1 (6 bases). The CDR3 is 14 amino acids. The V end was cut by 4 bases, the J end by 1 base, with 10 bases between. From germline, CDR1 is LGHDT and CDR2 YNNKEL (reference sequence). The CDR3 reads CASSRMTGNTEAFF. As DNA, the CDR3 is TGTGCCAGCAGCCGCATGACAGGGAACACTGAAGCTTTCTTT.

The V gene is TRBV6-1, the J gene TRBJ2-2; D gene ambiguous. Trimming removed 3 bases at V and 0 bases at J, with 8 bases between. The germline gives CDR1 MNHNS, CDR2 SASEGT. CDR3 length equals 15 residues. The CDR3 is CASSDYSSNTGELFF. The CDR3 nucleotides read TGTGCCAGCAGTGATTACTCATCGAACACCGGGGAGCTGTTTTTT.

The rearrangement joins TRBV27 to TRBJ2-7; TRBD1 matches 7 bases. The CDR3 is made up of 17 amino acids. J lost 3 bases, V lost 1 base, and 12 bases had no gene match. Per the germline V gene, CDR1 is MNHEY and CDR2 is SMNVEV (reference sequence). The CDR3 protein is CASSLLPQSAGGYEQYF. In DNA, the CDR3 is TGTGCCAGCAGTTTATTACCCCAATCGGCAGGGGGCTACGAGCAGTACTTC.

The gene calls are TRBV5-1 and TRBJ2-1; 10 positions match TRBD2. V was clipped by 3 bases and J by 4 bases; unmatched bases: 4. Germline V gene data show CDR1 as SGHRS and CDR2 as YFSETQ. The CDR3 sequence is 15 residues long. CDR3 sequence: CASSSGTSEYNEQFF. The CDR3 bases are TGCGCCAGCAGCTCCGGGACTAGCGAATACAATGAGCAGTTCTTC.

The CDR3 reads CASSADRNSPLHF. Here the CDR3 DNA reads TGCGCCAGCAGCGCGGACAGAAATTCACCCCTCCACTTT. The chain carries TRBV5-1 and TRBJ1-6, with D maybe TRBD1 (6 bases). The CDR3 covers 13 residues. Germline V lookup: CDR1 SGHRS, CDR2 YFSETQ. Trimming removed 4 bases at V and 7 bases at J, with 9 bases between.

V usage is TRBV10-2 and J usage is TRBJ2-3; possibly TRBD2 for D (5 bases). This CDR3 comprises 14 residues. In germline, CDR1 is WSHSY, CDR2 SAAADI. Trimming took 0 bases from V and 4 from J, leaving 8 bases between them. For the CDR3, the DNA is TGCGCCAGCAGTGAGTCGAGGGTCCCAGATACGCAGTATTTT. Its translation is CASSESRVPDTQYF.

This clone came up a few times. The chain links TRBV5-1 to TRBJ1-2; tentative D call: TRBD1 (6 bases). Per germline, CDR1 SGHRS and CDR2 YFSETQ. V shed 4 bases and J shed 7 bases, with 17 bases lying between them. The CDR3 is 14 residues long. The DNA of the CDR3 is TGCGCCAGCAGCGTGGACAGCCCTTTTGCTGGCTACACCTTC. Translated: CASSVDSPFAGYTF.

The V and J genes are TRBV7-9 and TRBJ2-5; 10 bases fit TRBD1. V was pared by 5 bases and J by 3 bases, with 6 bases of the junction left unmatched. Germline CDR1 reads SEHNR; CDR2 reads FQNEAQ (reference sequence). This CDR3 region has 15 residues. The CDR3 spells CASSPRQGAKETQYF. CDR3 nucleotide sequence: TGTGCCAGCAGCCCCAGACAGGGGGCGAAAGAGACCCAGTACTTC.

J is TRBJ2-1 and V is TRBV24-1; 9 bases map to TRBD1. The germline V gene has CDR1 KGHDR and CDR2 SFDVKD. The CDR3 covers 23 residues. The V gene end was trimmed by 3 bases and the J gene end by 0 bases; junction bases not matched to a gene: 23. DNA for the CDR3: TGTGCCACCAGTGATCCGACAGGGGGACCCATCACTCGCAGGCCAGTCTCCTACAATGAGCAGTTCTTC. It is translated as CATSDPTGGPITRRPVSYNEQFF.